The sequence of this TCR beta chain was determined in a study of shared clonotypes between healthy human individuals. Study results and caveats: Between a handful of donors, naive CD4 clonotypes were shared at a level of about 5%. Among the subsets, naive ones generally showed larger estimated richness than memory ones. The study found lower generation probabilities in non-shared clonotypes than in those shared by all four donors.

TCRdb keeps only in-frame clones here, not all; method: immunoSEQ multiplex PCR. This table has over a million clones, around 97% appearing once. CD4+ cell separation produced CD45RA+ naive and CD45RA-negative memory subsets. Points on this clone: Antigen: not known.

Germline V gene data show CDR1 as WSHSY and CDR2 as SAAADI. V was clipped by 0 bases and J by 4 bases, with 12 bases between them. CDR3 length equals 15 residues. The sequence was collected from a man in his thirties or forties in good health. Sequencing was performed on naive CD4+ T cells sorted from blood. Subset in this sample: CD45RA+ positively selected. The V call is TRBV10-2, the J call TRBJ2-5; tentatively, D is TRBD2 (5 bases). CDR3 nucleotide sequence: TGCGCCAGCAGTGAGTCGCGACGGGCGGGAGAGACCCAGTACTTC. Its translation: CASSESRRAGETQYF.